A selection of T cell receptor beta chains follows, all from one sample in a study of radiotherapy plus CTLA-4 blockade in lung cancer. Profiled with immunoSEQ multiplex PCR; TCRdb holds only in-frame clones, not every one. The sample has 120,000 or so clones; 75% to 80% are singletons. The sequenced sample was peripheral blood, obtained from a patient treated with radiotherapy plus ipilimumab. The receptors were sampled from a human donor with non-small cell lung cancer who had a partial response to radiotherapy plus ipilimumab. The CDR3 runs from the conserved cysteine through the conserved F or W. A D gene is named only where the DNA matches it firmly. Part of the rows lack a size; the others show once, few, many or a class for expanded clones.

j_call v_call d_call clone_size cdr3_aa cdr3_nt
TRBJ2-7 TRBV2 TRBD1 few CASLRDRDNEQYF TGTGCCAGCCTGCGAGACAGGGACAACGAGCAGTACTTC
TRBJ2-1 TRBV14 TRBD2 NA CASSRTSLWEQFF TGTGCCAGCAGCAGGACTAGCTTGTGGGAGCAGTTCTTC
TRBJ2-5 TRBV15 NA NA CATSKGRETQYF TGTGCCACCAGCAAAGGGAGAGAGACCCAGTACTTC
TRBJ2-1 TRBV27 NA NA CASSLSNRPNEQFF TGTGCCAGCAGTTTATCGAACAGGCCCAATGAGCAGTTCTTC
TRBJ2-1 TRBV18 TRBD2 NA CASSPRDGRLNNEQFF TGTGCCAGCTCCCCCCGGGACGGGAGGCTAAACAATGAGCAGTTCTTC
TRBJ2-3 TRBV7-2 NA few CASSLSPTGTFTDTQYF TGTGCCAGCAGCTTAAGCCCGACAGGGACTTTTACAGATACGCAGTATTTT
TRBJ1-3 TRBV30 NA once CAWSLPLRDVGGNTIYF TGTGCCTGGAGCCTTCCCCTACGAGATGTTGGTGGAAACACCATATATTTT
TRBJ2-1 TRBV15 TRBD2 NA CATSSWTSGRRLDEQFF TGTGCCACCAGCAGTTGGACTAGCGGGAGAAGGTTGGATGAGCAGTTCTTC
TRBJ1-1 TRBV10-2 NA NA CASRTDSFMNTEAFF TGCGCCAGCAGGACGGACAGCTTTATGAACACTGAAGCTTTCTTT
TRBJ1-2 TRBV27 TRBD1 NA CASSLRGQDGYTF TGTGCCAGCAGCCTCAGGGGGCAGGATGGCTACACCTTC
TRBJ2-3 TRBV6-1 NA NA CASSPSTDTQYF TGTGCCAGCAGTCCGAGCACAGATACGCAGTATTTT
TRBJ2-3 TRBV5-6 TRBD2 NA CASSHYPTSGSTDTQYF TGTGCCAGCAGCCATTACCCGACTAGCGGGAGCACAGATACGCAGTATTTT
TRBJ2-2 TRBV7-9 NA NA CASSLVRATGELFF TGTGCCAGCAGCTTAGTCCGAGCCACCGGGGAGCTGTTTTTT
TRBJ2-5 TRBV4-2 TRBD2 NA CASSPGGGAGGGRGETQYF TGTGCCAGCAGCCCAGGCGGGGGTGCGGGAGGAGGAAGGGGGGAGACCCAGTACTTC
TRBJ2-7 TRBV10-3 TRBD2 NA CAISGSSGDYEQYF TGTGCCATCAGTGGCTCTAGCGGGGACTACGAGCAGTACTTC
TRBJ1-1 TRBV30 NA NA CAWSGKGVNTEAFF TGTGCCTGGAGTGGGAAAGGGGTAAACACTGAAGCTTTCTTT
TRBJ1-5 TRBV4-2 NA NA CASSQDALAYSNQPQHF TGTGCCAGCAGCCAAGATGCCCTAGCCTATAGCAATCAGCCCCAGCATTTT
TRBJ2-6 TRBV7-9 NA NA CASSLDRGHSSGANVLTF TGTGCCAGCAGCTTAGATAGGGGTCACAGCTCTGGGGCCAACGTCCTGACTTTC
TRBJ1-1 TRBV7-3 NA NA CASSLERDTEAFF TGTGCCAGCAGCTTAGAGAGGGACACTGAAGCTTTCTTT
TRBJ1-2 TRBV19 NA NA CASSQGREWYGYTF TGTGCCAGTAGTCAGGGCAGGGAATGGTATGGCTACACCTTC
TRBJ1-1 TRBV6-1 TRBD1 NA CASSGDRQFIMNTEAFF TGTGCCAGCAGTGGGGACAGACAGTTTATCATGAACACTGAAGCTTTCTTT
TRBJ1-1 TRBV29-1 TRBD1 few CSVERGQVNTEAFF TGCAGCGTTGAAAGAGGACAGGTGAACACTGAAGCTTTCTTT
TRBJ1-3 TRBV5-1 NA NA CASSLDWRKSSGNTIYF TGCGCCAGCAGCTTGGATTGGCGGAAGAGCTCTGGAAACACCATATATTTT
TRBJ2-1 TRBV2 NA NA CASSGSSGNEQFF TGTGCCAGCTCCGGGAGTTCCGGGAATGAGCAGTTCTTC
TRBJ2-7 TRBV2 NA few CARSATYEQYF TGTGCCCGCAGCGCGACATACGAGCAGTACTTC
TRBJ2-7 TRBV5-1 TRBD1 NA CASSLGQGAAEQYF TGCGCCAGCAGCCTGGGACAGGGGGCAGCAGAGCAGTACTTC
TRBJ2-1 TRBV11-2 NA few CASSYNNEQFF TGTGCCAGCAGCTATAACAATGAGCAGTTCTTC
TRBJ2-6 TRBV11-2 NA NA CASSQTGLRHVLTF TGTGCCAGCAGCCAAACAGGGCTTCGGCACGTCCTGACTTTC
TRBJ2-7 TRBV6-1 NA NA CASSESSTRKYEQYF TGTGCCAGCAGTGAATCCTCGACTAGGAAGTACGAGCAGTACTTC